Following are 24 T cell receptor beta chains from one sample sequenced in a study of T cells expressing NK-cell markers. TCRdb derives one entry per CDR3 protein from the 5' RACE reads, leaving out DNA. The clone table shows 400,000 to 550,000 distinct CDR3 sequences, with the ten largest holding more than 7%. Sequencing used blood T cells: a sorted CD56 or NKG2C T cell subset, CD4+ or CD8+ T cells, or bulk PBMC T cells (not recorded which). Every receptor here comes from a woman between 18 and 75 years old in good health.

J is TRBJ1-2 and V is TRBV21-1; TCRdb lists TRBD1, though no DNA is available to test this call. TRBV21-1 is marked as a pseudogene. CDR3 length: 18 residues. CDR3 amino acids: CASSKGVTGAEVIEGYTF.

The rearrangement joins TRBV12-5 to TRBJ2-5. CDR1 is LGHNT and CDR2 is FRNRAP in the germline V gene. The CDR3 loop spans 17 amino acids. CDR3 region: CASGWTIPEKVKETQYF.

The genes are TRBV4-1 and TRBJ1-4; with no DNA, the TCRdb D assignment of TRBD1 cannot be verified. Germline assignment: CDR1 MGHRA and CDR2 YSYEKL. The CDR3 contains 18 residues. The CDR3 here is CASSQVGSRDTRHEKLFF.

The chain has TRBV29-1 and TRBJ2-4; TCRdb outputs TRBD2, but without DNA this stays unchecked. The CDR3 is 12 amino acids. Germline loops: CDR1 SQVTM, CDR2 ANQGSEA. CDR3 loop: CSVGLGSNIQYF. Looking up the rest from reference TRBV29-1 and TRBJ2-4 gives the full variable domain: SAVISQKPSRDICQRGTSLTIQCQVDSQVTMMFWYRQQPGQSLTLIATANQGSEATYESGFVIDKFPISRPNLTFSTLTVSNMSPEDSSIYLCSVGLGSNIQYFGAGTRLSVL.

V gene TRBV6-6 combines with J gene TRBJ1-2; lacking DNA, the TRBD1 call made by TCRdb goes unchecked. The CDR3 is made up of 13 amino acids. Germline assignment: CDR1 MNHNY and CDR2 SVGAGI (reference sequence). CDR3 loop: CASSQGTGFGYTF.

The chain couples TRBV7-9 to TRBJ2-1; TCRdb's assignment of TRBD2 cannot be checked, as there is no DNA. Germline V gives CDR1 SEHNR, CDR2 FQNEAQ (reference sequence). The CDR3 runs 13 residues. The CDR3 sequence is CASSNSGGGEQFF.

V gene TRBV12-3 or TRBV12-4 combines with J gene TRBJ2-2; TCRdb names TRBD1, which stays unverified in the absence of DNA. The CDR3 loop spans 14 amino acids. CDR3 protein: CASRRGGDRGELFF.

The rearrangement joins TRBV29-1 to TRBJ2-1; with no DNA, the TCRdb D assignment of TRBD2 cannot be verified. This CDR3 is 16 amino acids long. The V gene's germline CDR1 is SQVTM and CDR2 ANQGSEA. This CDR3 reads CSVTTSGRMPYNEQFF.

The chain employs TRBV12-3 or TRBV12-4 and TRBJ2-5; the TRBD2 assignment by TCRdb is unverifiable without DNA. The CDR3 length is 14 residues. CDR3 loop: CASSFRVGTETQYF.

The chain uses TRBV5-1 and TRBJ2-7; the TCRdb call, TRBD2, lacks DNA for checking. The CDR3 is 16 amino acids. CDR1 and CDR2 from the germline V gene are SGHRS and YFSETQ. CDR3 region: CASSWTPGLSSYEQYF. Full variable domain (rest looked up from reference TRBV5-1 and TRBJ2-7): KAGVTQTPRYLIKTRGQQVTLSCSPISGHRSVSWYQQTPGQGLQFLFEYFSETQRNKGNFPGRFSGRQFSNSRSEMNVSTLELGDSALYLCASSWTPGLSSYEQYFGPGTRLTVT.

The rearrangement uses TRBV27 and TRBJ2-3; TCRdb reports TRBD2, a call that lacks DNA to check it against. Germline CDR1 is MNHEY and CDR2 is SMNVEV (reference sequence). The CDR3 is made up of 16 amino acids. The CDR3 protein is CASRKGGGGGTDTQYF.

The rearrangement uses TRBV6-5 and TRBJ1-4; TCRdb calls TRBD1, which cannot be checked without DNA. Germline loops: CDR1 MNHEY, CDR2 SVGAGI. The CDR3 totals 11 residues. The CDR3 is CASRFRDRLFF.

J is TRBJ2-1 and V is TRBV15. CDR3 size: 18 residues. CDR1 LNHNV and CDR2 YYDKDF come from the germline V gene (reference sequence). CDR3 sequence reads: CATSSMAGAARSYNEQFF.

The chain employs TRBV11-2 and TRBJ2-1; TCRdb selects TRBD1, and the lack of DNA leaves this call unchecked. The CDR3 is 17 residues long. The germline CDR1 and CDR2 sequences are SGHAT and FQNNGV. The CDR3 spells CASSLDRLGQGAYEQFF.

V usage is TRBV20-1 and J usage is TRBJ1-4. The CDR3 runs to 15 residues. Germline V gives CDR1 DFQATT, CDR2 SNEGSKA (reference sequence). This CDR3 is CSADPATSKDEKLFF.

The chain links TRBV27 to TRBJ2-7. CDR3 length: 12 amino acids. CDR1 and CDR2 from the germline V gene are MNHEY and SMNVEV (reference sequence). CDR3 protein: CATGQDSYEQYF.

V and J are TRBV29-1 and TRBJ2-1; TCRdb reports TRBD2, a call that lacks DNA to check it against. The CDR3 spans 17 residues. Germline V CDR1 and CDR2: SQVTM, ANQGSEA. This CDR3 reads CSVEDGSSGSSYNEQFF.

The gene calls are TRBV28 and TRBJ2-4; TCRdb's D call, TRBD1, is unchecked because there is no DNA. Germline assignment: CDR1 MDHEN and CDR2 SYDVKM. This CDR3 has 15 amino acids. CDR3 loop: CASSLVAGVPWFQYF.

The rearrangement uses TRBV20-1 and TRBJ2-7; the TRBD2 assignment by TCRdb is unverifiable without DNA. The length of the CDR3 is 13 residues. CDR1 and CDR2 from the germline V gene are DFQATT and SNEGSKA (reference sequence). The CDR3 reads CSARTIGGVGQYF.

The CDR3 reads CSASSLDRNTGELFF. The V call is TRBV20-1, the J call TRBJ2-2; TCRdb lists TRBD1, though no DNA is available to test this call. This CDR3 spans 15 amino acids. CDR1 is DFQATT and CDR2 is SNEGSKA in the germline V gene (reference sequence).

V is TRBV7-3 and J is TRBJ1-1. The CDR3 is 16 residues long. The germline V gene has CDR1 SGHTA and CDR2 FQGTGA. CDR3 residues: CASSAFVGSKGTEAFF.

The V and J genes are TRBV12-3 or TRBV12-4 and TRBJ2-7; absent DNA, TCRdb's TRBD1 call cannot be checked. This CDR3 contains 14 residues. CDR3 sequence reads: CASIGARGSREQYF.

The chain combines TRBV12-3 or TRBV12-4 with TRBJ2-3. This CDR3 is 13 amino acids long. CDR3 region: CASSLVHTDTQYF.

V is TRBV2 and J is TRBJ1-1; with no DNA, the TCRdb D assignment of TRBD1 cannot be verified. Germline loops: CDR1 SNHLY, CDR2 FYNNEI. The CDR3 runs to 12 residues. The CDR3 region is CASRMDTREAFF. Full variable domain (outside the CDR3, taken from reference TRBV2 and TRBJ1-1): EPEVTQTPSHQVTQMGQEVILRCVPISNHLYFYWYRQILGQKVEFLVSFYNNEISEKSEIFDDQFSVERPDGSNFTLKIRSTKLEDSAMYFCASRMDTREAFFGQGTRLTVV.